These T cell receptor beta chains were read from a single sample in a study of blood T cell repertoires in COVID-19. The data were produced by immunoSEQ multiplex PCR, yet TCRdb's version contains in-frame clones alone and is incomplete. The sample holds some 120,000 clones; less than 90% are singletons and the top ten take 2% to 2.5%. The material sequenced was peripheral blood. The receptors here all came from a man aged 30 to 39 with acute or convalescent COVID-19. The CDR3 runs from the conserved cysteine through the conserved F or W. The D gene is left open where the match is weak. Not all rows give a size; the values are once, few, many and, for expanded clones, a class.

v_call	j_call	d_call	clone_size	cdr3_nt	cdr3_aa
TRBV18	TRBJ2-3	.	once	TGTGCCAGCTCACCGGAGGCCAGCACTAGGTCCGCAGATACGCAGTATTTT	CASSPEASTRSADTQYF
TRBV7-3	TRBJ2-1	TRBD1	.	TGTGCCAGCAGCTGGACAGGGGGCGCCTACAATGAGCAGTTCTTC	CASSWTGGAYNEQFF
TRBV30	TRBJ1-2	.	.	TGTGCCTGGAGTATGGGGGCTGCCAACTATGGCTACACCTTC	CAWSMGAANYGYTF
TRBV9	TRBJ1-5	.	.	TGTGCCAGCAGCCCAGGGGTATTTTATCAGCCCCAGCATTTT	CASSPGVFYQPQHF
TRBV9	TRBJ1-2	.	.	TGTGCCAGCAGCGTAGACGGAGGCCCCTATGGCTACACCTTC	CASSVDGGPYGYTF
TRBV6-1	TRBJ1-1	TRBD1	.	TGTGCCAGCAGTGAAGGGACAGGGGGGACTGAAGCTTTCTTT	CASSEGTGGTEAFF
TRBV7-9	TRBJ1-6	.	few	TGTGCCAGCAGCGTTACAGGCTTAGGGACACCCCTCCACTTT	CASSVTGLGTPLHF
TRBV13	TRBJ2-3	.	.	TGTGCCAGCAGCTTCGCTAGCGTGGAGGGAGATACGCAGTATTTT	CASSFASVEGDTQYF
TRBV2	TRBJ1-3	.	.	TGTGCCAGCAGTACCCGGGGCACCATATATTTT	CASSTRGTIYF
TRBV7-2	TRBJ1-4	.	.	TGTGCCAGCAGCTTCACACTGGCGGCGGCGGGCGAAAAACTGTTTTTT	CASSFTLAAAGEKLFF
TRBV11-2	TRBJ2-2	.	.	TGTGCCAGCAGCTTAACCAGCTATCCGAGACATCCCCACACCGGGGAGCTGTTTTTT	CASSLTSYPRHPHTGELFF
TRBV3-1/TRBV3-2	TRBJ2-1	TRBD2	.	TGTGCCAGCAGCCGCGGACTAGCGGGACCCTACAATGAGCAGTTCTTC	CASSRGLAGPYNEQFF
TRBV10-3	TRBJ2-1	TRBD1	.	TGTGCCATCAGTCAAGAACGGGGACAGGGCAATGAGCAGTTCTTC	CAISQERGQGNEQFF
TRBV3-1/TRBV3-2	TRBJ2-3	TRBD1	.	TGTGCCAGCAGCCAAGACGCGACAGGGGCAGATACGCAGTATTTT	CASSQDATGADTQYF
TRBV7-3	TRBJ2-3	TRBD2	.	TGTGCCAGCAGCCTTGACAGCGGGGGGGCAGATACGCAGTATTTT	CASSLDSGGADTQYF
TRBV4-3	TRBJ1-2	TRBD1	.	TGCGCCAGCAGCCAGTCGGGACAGGGGGCCAGTGGCTACACCTTC	CASSQSGQGASGYTF
TRBV4-3	TRBJ1-3	.	many	TGCGCCAGCAGCCAAGATGTCGCAGGGGCTGGAAACACCATATATTTT	CASSQDVAGAGNTIYF
TRBV6-5	TRBJ1-2	TRBD1	once	TGTGCCAGCAGCTTAGGGACAGGCCGTTATGGCTACACCTTC	CASSLGTGRYGYTF
TRBV10-3	TRBJ1-2	.	.	TGTGCCATCAGTGATGTTGGTAGCACTAACTATGGCTACACCTTC	CAISDVGSTNYGYTF
TRBV2	TRBJ2-5	.	.	TGTGCCAGCAGTGGGCTCCAAGAGACCCAGTACTTC	CASSGLQETQYF
TRBV11-3	TRBJ2-1	TRBD2	few	TGTGCCAGCAGCTTAAGGCTAGCGGGAGGGAATGAGCAGTTCTTC	CASSLRLAGGNEQFF
TRBV6-5	TRBJ2-1	TRBD1	.	TGTGCCAGCAGGCCCGGGACAGTACAGGGGAATGAGCAGTTCTTC	CASRPGTVQGNEQFF
TRBV10-3	TRBJ1-1	TRBD1	few	TGTGCCATCAGCCCACAGGGGAGGACTGAAGCTTTCTTT	CAISPQGRTEAFF
TRBV9	TRBJ1-2	.	.	TGTGCCAGCAGCGGCCTCGGGGAGGGGAACAACTATGGCTACACCTTC	CASSGLGEGNNYGYTF
TRBV18	TRBJ2-3	.	.	TGTGCCAGCTCACCAAACTTCGATAGCACAGATACGCAGTATTTT	CASSPNFDSTDTQYF
TRBV2	TRBJ2-6	TRBD1	.	TGTGCCAGCAAACAGGACAGGGCGCATGGGGCCAACGTCCTGACTTTC	CASKQDRAHGANVLTF
TRBV5-1	TRBJ2-1	.	.	TGCGCCAGCAAACTGGAGGGGGCCCTAGATGAGCAGTTCTTC	CASKLEGALDEQFF
TRBV12-3/TRBV12-4	TRBJ2-2	TRBD2	few	TGTGCCTGGGAAGGGGAGGGCACCGGGGAGCTGTTTTTT	CAWEGEGTGELFF
TRBV4-1	TRBJ1-4	TRBD1	few	TGCGCCAGCAGCTATCCGGGACAGTACGAAAAACTGTTTTTT	CASSYPGQYEKLFF
TRBV5-1	TRBJ2-5	TRBD2	.	TGCGCCAGCAGCCGGGGACTAGCGCCCTACCAAGAGACCCAGTACTTC	CASSRGLAPYQETQYF
TRBV10-1	TRBJ1-4	TRBD1	.	TGCGCCAGCATTAAGGACAGGGCCCTTAATGAAAAACTGTTTTTT	CASIKDRALNEKLFF
TRBV7-3	TRBJ2-5	TRBD2	.	TGTGCCAGCAGCTCAAACAACGGGGGGGAGACCCAGTACTTC	CASSSNNGGETQYF
TRBV27	TRBJ2-5	TRBD2	.	TGTGCCAGCAGTTCTCGGACTAGCTTCGAGACCCAGTACTTC	CASSSRTSFETQYF
TRBV24-1	TRBJ2-1	TRBD2	.	TGTGCCACCAGTGATGGACTAGCGGGGGGTTCCTACAATGAGCAGTTCTTC	CATSDGLAGGSYNEQFF
TRBV9	TRBJ2-1	.	.	TGTGCCAGCAGCGTAGGCGGGGTGGACAATGAGCAGTTCTTC	CASSVGGVDNEQFF
TRBV18	TRBJ2-1	TRBD1	.	TGTGCCAGCTCAAGGACAGGAGGAAATGAGCAGTTCTTC	CASSRTGGNEQFF
TRBV12-3/TRBV12-4	TRBJ2-5	.	.	TGTGCCAGCAGTTTGGGGGCCCAAGAGACCCAGTACTTC	CASSLGAQETQYF
TRBV25-1	TRBJ1-4	TRBD1	.	TGTGCCAGCAGTCAGGGGGCAGGAGTGACTAATGAAAAACTGTTTTTT	CASSQGAGVTNEKLFF
TRBV7-6	TRBJ2-2	TRBD2	.	TGTGCCAGCAGCTTAGTGGGAGGGGACACCGGGGAGCTGTTTTTT	CASSLVGGDTGELFF
TRBV19	TRBJ1-5	.	.	TGTGCCAGTAGTATCCGGTCGTCTCGCAATCAGCCCCAGCATTTT	CASSIRSSRNQPQHF
TRBV19	TRBJ2-3	TRBD2	.	TGTGCCAGTAGTATGACTAGCGGGGCCACAGATACGCAGTATTTT	CASSMTSGATDTQYF
TRBV6-5	TRBJ1-2	TRBD1	.	TGTGCCAGCAGCAGGGACAGGGGGCGCGACTATGGCTACACCTTC	CASSRDRGRDYGYTF
TRBV25-1	TRBJ1-4	.	.	TGTGCCAGCAGTGAATTCACAGCGGGGTTAAGAGGTGAAAAACTGTTTTTT	CASSEFTAGLRGEKLFF
TRBV15	TRBJ1-5	.	.	TGTGCCACCAGCAGAGACCGCGGGGTCAATCAGCCCCAGCATTTT	CATSRDRGVNQPQHF
TRBV29-1	TRBJ1-2	TRBD1	.	TGCAGCGTTGACCCTACAGGGGACCATGGCTACACCTTC	CSVDPTGDHGYTF
TRBV11-2	TRBJ2-5	.	.	TGTGCCAGCAGGAGGGGGATTCAAGAGACCCAGTACTTC	CASRRGIQETQYF
TRBV7-3	TRBJ2-1	.	.	TGTGCCAGCAGCTCCTTAGGTGGGGCGGAAGACAATGAGCAGTTCTTC	CASSSLGGAEDNEQFF
TRBV29-1	TRBJ2-3	TRBD2	.	TGCAGCGTGGCACGGACTAGCGGGAGTCAGGATACGCAGTATTTT	CSVARTSGSQDTQYF
TRBV3-1/TRBV3-2	TRBJ2-2	.	.	TGTGCCAGCAGTCAAAGGACACACAACACCGGGGAGCTGTTTTTT	CASSQRTHNTGELFF
TRBV7-2	TRBJ2-5	.	few	TGTGCCAGCAGCTTGAACAGGGAGACCCAGTACTTC	CASSLNRETQYF
TRBV5-4	TRBJ1-1	.	.	TGTGCCAGCAGCCTGGGACGGGGGGCTGGGACTGAAGCTTTCTTT	CASSLGRGAGTEAFF
TRBV27	TRBJ2-2	.	.	TGTGCCAGCAGCCTCGAGACTACCATGCTGAACACCGGGGAGCTGTTTTTT	CASSLETTMLNTGELFF
TRBV2	TRBJ1-1	TRBD1	.	TGTGCCAGCGAAGAGGACAGGGGGGCTTTCTTT	CASEEDRGAFF
TRBV7-6	TRBJ2-1	.	.	TGTGCCAGCAGCTGGGCGGGGGCCGGTGAGCAGTTCTTC	CASSWAGAGEQFF
TRBV19	TRBJ1-5	.	.	TGTGCCAGTAGTAGGGGGGACGCGAGGCCCCAGCATTTT	CASSRGDARPQHF
TRBV10-3	TRBJ2-1	TRBD2	.	TGTGCCATCAGTGAGCGTAGCGGGAGTATTAATGAGCAGTTCTTC	CAISERSGSINEQFF
TRBV9	TRBJ1-2	.	.	TGTGCCAGCAGCGTAGGGCAGGACTATGGCTACACCTTC	CASSVGQDYGYTF
TRBV30	TRBJ2-3	.	.	TGTGCCTGGAGCCCTGGGGGGAGCACAGATACGCAGTATTTT	CAWSPGGSTDTQYF
TRBV3-1/TRBV3-2	TRBJ2-3	.	.	TGTGCCAGCAGCCCCCGTCGTGAGGGTACGCAGTATTTT	CASSPRREGTQYF
TRBV13	TRBJ2-5	TRBD2	.	TGTGCCAGCAGCTCCACAGCGGGAGCTATGAAAGTCCAGTACTTC	CASSSTAGAMKVQYF